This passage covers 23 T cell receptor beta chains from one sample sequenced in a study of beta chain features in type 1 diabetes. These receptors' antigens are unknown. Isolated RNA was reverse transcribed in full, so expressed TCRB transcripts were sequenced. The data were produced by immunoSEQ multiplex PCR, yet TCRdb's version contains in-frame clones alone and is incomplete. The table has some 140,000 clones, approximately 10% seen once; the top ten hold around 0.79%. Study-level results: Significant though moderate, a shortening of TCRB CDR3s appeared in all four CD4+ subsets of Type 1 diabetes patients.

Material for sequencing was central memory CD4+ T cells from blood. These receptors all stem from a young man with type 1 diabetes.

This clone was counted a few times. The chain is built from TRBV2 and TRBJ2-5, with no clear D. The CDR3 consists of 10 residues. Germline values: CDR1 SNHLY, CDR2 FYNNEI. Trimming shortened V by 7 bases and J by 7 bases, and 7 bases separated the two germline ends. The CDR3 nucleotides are TGTGCCAGCACTATGGTGACCCAGTACTTC. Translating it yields CASTMVTQYF.

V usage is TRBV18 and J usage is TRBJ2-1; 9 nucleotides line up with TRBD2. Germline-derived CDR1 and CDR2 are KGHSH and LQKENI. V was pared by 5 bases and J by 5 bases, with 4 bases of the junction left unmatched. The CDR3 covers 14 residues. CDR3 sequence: CASSELAGNNEQFF. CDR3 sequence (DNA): TGTGCCAGCTCAGAGCTAGCGGGGAACAATGAGCAGTTCTTC.

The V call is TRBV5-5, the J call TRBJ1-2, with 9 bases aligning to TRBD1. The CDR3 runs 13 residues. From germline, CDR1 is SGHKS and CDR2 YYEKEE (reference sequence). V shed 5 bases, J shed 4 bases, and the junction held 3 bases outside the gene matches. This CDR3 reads CASRGQGGYGYTF. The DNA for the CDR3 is TGTGCCAGCAGGGGACAGGGTGGCTATGGCTACACCTTC.

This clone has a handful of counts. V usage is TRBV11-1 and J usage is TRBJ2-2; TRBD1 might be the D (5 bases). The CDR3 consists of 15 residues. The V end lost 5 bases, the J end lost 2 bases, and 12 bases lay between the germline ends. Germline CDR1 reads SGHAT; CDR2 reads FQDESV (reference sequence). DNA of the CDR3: TGTGCCAGCAGCATTATACAGGTTAACACCGGGGAGCTGTTTTTT. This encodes CASSIIQVNTGELFF.

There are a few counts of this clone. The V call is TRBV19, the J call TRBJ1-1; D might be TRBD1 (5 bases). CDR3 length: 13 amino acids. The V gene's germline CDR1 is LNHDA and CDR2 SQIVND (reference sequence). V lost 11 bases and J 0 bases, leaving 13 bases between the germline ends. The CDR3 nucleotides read TGTGCCTCCTCGACAGCCATGAACACTGAAGCTTTCTTT. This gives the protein CASSTAMNTEAFF.

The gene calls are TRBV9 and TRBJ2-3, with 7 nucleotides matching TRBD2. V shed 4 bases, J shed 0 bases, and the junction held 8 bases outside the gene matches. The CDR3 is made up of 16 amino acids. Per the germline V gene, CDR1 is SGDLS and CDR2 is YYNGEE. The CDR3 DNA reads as TGTGCCAGCAGCCCCGGACTAGACATTAGCACAGATACGCAGTATTTT. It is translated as CASSPGLDISTDTQYF.

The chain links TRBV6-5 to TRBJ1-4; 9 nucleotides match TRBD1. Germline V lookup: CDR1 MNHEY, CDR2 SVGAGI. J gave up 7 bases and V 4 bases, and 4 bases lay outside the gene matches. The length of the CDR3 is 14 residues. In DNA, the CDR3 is TGTGCCAGCAGTTTACAGGGGGCCGGTGAAAAACTGTTTTTT. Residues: CASSLQGAGEKLFF.

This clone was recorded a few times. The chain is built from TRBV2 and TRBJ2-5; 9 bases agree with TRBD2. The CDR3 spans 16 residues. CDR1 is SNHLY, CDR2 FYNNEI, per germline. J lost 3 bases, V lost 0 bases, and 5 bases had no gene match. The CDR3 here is CASSEALASGEETQYF. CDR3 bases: TGTGCCAGCAGTGAAGCGCTGGCTAGCGGGGAAGAGACCCAGTACTTC.

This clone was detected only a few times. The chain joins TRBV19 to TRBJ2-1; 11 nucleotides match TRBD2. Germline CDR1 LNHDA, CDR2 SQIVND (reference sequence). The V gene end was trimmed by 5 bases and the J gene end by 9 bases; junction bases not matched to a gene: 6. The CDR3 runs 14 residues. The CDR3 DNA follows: TGTGCCAGTAGTCCTACTAGCGGGGGCTTTGAGCAGTTCTTC. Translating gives CASSPTSGGFEQFF.

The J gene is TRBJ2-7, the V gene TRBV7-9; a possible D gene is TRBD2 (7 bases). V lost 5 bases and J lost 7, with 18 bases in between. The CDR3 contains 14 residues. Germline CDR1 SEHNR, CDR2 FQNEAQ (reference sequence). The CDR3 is CASSRGGGFGEQYF. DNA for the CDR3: TGTGCCAGCAGCCGAGGGGGGGGATTTGGGGAGCAGTACTTC.

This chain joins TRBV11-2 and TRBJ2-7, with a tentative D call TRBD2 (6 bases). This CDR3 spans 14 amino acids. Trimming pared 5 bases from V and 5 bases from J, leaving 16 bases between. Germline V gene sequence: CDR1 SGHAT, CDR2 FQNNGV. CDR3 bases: TGTGCCAGCAGCAACCGACTAGGTCCCAACGAGCAGTACTTC. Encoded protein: CASSNRLGPNEQYF.

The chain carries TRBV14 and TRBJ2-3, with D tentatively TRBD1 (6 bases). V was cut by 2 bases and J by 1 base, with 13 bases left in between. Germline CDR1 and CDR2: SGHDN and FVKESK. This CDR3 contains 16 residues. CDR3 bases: TGTGCCAGCAGCCAACTGCAGGGGTATGGCACAGATACGCAGTATTTT. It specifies CASSQLQGYGTDTQYF.

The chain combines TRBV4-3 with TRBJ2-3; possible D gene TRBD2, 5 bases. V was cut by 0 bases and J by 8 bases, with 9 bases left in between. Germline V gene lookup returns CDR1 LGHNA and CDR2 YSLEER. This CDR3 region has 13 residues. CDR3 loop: CASSQDRGSTQYF. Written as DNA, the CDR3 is TGCGCCAGCAGCCAAGATCGAGGGAGTACGCAGTATTTT.

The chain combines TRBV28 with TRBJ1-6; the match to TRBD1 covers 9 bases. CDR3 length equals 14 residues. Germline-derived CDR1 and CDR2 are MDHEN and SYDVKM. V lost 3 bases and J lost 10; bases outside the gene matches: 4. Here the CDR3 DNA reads TGTGCCAGCAGTTTGAGGACAGGGGAGTCACCCCTCCACTTT. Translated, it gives CASSLRTGESPLHF.

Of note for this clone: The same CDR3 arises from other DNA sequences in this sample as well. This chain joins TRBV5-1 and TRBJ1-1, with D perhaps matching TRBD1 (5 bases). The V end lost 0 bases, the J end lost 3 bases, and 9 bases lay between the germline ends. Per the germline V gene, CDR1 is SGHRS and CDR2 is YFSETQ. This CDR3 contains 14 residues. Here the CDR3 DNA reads TGCGCCAGCAGCTTGGTTCAGGGCGACACTGAAGCTTTCTTT. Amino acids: CASSLVQGDTEAFF.

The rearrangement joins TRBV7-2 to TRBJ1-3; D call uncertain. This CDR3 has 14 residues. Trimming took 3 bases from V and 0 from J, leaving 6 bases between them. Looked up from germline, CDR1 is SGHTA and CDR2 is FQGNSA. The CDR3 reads CASSFYSSGNTIYF. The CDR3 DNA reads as TGTGCCAGCAGCTTTTATAGCTCTGGAAACACCATATATTTT.

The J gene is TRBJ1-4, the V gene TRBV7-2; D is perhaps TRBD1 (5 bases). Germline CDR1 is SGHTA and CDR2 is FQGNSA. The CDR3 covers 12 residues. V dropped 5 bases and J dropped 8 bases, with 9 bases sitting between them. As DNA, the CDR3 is TGTGCCAGCAGCCCCGGGGGAGAAAAACTGTTTTTT. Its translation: CASSPGGEKLFF.

The CDR3 bases are TGTGCCAGCACCGCCACACAGGGTGGGTATGGCTACACCTTC. It encodes CASTATQGGYGYTF. The chain employs TRBV2 and TRBJ1-2; maybe TRBD1 (6 bases). Germline CDR1 reads SNHLY; CDR2 reads FYNNEI. V dropped 7 bases and J dropped 5 bases, with 17 bases sitting between them. The CDR3 consists of 14 residues.

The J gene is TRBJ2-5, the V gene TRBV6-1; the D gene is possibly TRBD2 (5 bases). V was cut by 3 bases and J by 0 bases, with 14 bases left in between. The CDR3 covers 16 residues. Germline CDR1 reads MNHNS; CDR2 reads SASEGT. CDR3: CASSDRAGLYQETQYF. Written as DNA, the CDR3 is TGTGCCAGCAGTGATCGGGCAGGACTTTACCAAGAGACCCAGTACTTC.

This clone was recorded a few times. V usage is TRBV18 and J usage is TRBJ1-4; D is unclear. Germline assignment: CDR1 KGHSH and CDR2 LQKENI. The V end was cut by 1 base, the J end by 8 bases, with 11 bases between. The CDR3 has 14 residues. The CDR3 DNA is TGTGCCAGCTCACCACAGAGGAGGGTGGAAAAACTGTTTTTT. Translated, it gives CASSPQRRVEKLFF.

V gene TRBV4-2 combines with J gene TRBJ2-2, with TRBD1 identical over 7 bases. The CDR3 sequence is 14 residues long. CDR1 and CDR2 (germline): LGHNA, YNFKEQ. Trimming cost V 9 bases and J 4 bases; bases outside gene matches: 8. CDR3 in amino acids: CASKRTGGTGELFF. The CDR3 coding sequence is TGTGCCAGTAAACGGACAGGAGGCACCGGGGAGCTGTTTTTT.

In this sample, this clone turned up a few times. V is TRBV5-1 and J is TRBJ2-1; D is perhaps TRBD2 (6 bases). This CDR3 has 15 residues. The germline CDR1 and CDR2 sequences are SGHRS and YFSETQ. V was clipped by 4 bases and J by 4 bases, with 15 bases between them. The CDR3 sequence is CASSRDGGSYNEQFF. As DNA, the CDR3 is TGCGCCAGCAGCCGGGACGGGGGTAGTTACAATGAGCAGTTCTTC. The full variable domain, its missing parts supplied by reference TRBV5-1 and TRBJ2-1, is KAGVTQTPRYLIKTRGQQVTLSCSPISGHRSVSWYQQTPGQGLQFLFEYFSETQRNKGNFPGRFSGRQFSNSRSEMNVSTLELGDSALYLCASSRDGGSYNEQFFGPGTRLTVL.

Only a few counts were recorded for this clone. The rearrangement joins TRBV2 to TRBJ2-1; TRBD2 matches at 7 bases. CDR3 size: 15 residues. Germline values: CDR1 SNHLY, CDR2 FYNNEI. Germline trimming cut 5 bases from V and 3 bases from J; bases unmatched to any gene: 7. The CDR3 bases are TGTGCCAGCAGTAAGCGGGGAGTCTTCTACAATGAGCAGTTCTTC. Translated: CASSKRGVFYNEQFF.